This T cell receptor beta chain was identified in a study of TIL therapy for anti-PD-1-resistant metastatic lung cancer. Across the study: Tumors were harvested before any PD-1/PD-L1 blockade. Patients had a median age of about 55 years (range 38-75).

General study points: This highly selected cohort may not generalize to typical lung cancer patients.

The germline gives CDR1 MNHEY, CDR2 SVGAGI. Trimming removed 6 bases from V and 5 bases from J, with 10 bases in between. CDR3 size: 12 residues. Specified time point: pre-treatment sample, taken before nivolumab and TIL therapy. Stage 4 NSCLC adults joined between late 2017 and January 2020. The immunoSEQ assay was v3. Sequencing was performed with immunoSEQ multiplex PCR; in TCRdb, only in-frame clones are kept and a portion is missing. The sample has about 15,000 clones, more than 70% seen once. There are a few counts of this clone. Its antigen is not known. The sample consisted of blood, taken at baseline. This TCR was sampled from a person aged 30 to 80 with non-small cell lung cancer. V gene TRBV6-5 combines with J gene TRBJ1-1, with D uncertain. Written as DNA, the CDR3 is TGTGCCAGCAGCCGCGGACCGACTGAAGCTTTCTTT. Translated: CASSRGPTEAFF.